One sample yielded the 16 T cell receptor beta chains listed below, sequenced in a study of T and B cells in COVID-19 patients. BIOMED2 TRB-A/B primer pools were used in multiplex TRB PCR. Each CDR3 protein gets one entry after TCRdb re-called the multiplex PCR reads with MiXCR. The sample lists about 3,100 distinct CDR3 sequences, over 20% occurring once. TRB was amplified from roughly 250-500 ng of blood genomic DNA. Sequencing was carried out using blood. These receptors were collected from a human donor with active COVID-19.

The V gene is TRBV5-1, the J gene TRBJ2-5; possible D gene TRBD2, 6 bases. Germline V gene lookup returns CDR1 SGHRS and CDR2 YFSETQ. Trimming cost V 4 bases and J 3 bases, with 16 bases left between them. The CDR3 is made up of 15 amino acids. The CDR3 region is CASSADPGVEETQYF. As DNA, the CDR3 is TGCGCCAGCAGCGCTGACCCGGGGGTAGAAGAGACCCAGTACTTC.

This clonotype is medium-sized in the sample. This chain links TRBV27 with TRBJ2-2, with D possibly matching TRBD2 (6 bases). Trimming shortened V by 6 bases and J by 8 bases, and 13 bases separated the two germline ends. CDR3 length: 13 amino acids. Germline V gives CDR1 MNHEY, CDR2 SMNVEV (reference sequence). The CDR3 loop reads CASSPGLSGELFF. The CDR3 bases are TGTGCCAGCAGCCCAGGACTATCTGGGGAGCTGTTTTTT.

This clonotype is labeled medium-sized (0.01 to 0.1%). The rearrangement joins TRBV6-5 to TRBJ2-2, with D unclear. Per the germline V gene, CDR1 is MNHEY and CDR2 is SVGAGI. Trimming took 0 bases from V and 7 from J, leaving 12 bases between them. CDR3 length: 15 amino acids. This CDR3 is CASSYSSPVGGELFF. In DNA form, the CDR3 reads TGTGCCAGCAGTTACTCGTCTCCCGTCGGCGGGGAGCTGTTTTTT.

This clonotype is labeled as medium-sized (0.01 to 0.1%). The chain is built from TRBV6-6 and TRBJ1-6; D is undetermined. V lost 5 bases, J lost 6 bases, and 11 bases lay in between. The CDR3 length is 14 residues. Germline CDR1 MNHNY, CDR2 SVGAGI (reference sequence). The CDR3, as DNA: TGTGCCAGCAGTGTGATAAGCGGTAATTCACCCCTCCACTTT. This sequence encodes CASSVISGNSPLHF.

This clonotype was counted a few times. This chain joins TRBV12-3 or TRBV12-4 and TRBJ1-2; 8 nucleotides match TRBD1. Germline trimming cut 1 base from V and 8 bases from J; bases unmatched to any gene: 6. CDR3 size: 14 residues. CDR3 sequence reads: CASSLGQGAKGYTF. CDR3 bases: TGTGCCAGCAGTTTAGGTCAGGGGGCGAAAGGCTACACCTTC.

The V and J genes are TRBV12-3 or TRBV12-4 and TRBJ2-7, with D possibly TRBD2 on 5 matching bases. V was clipped by 5 bases and J by 3 bases, with 8 bases between them. This CDR3 has 12 residues. The CDR3: CASSEGVYEQYF. The CDR3 DNA sequence: TGTGCCAGCAGTGAGGGAGTCTACGAGCAGTACTTC.

In its sample, this clonotype ranks as medium-sized. This chain joins TRBV5-5 and TRBJ1-6; D is unclear. The CDR3 consists of 15 residues. Germline CDR1 reads SGHKS; CDR2 reads YYEKEE (reference sequence). The V end was cut by 6 bases, the J end by 0 bases, with 10 bases between. CDR3: CASTLGPSYNSPLHF. The CDR3 DNA is TGTGCCAGCACCCTCGGTCCCTCCTATAATTCACCCCTCCACTTT.

This clonotype is categorized as medium-sized. The genes are TRBV6-2 or TRBV6-3 and TRBJ2-7, with D possibly being TRBD1 or TRBD2 (5 bases each). Trimming removed 6 bases at V and 2 bases at J, with 11 bases between. Per germline, CDR1 MNHEY and CDR2 SVGEGT. The CDR3 sequence is 13 residues long. In DNA form, the CDR3 reads TGTGCCAGCAGGTTCGGGACCACCTACGAGCAGTACTTC. Translating gives CASRFGTTYEQYF.

Comment on this clonotype: This may arise from a read error, as a much more abundant clone is one base away. The chain employs TRBV27 and TRBJ2-7; D call uncertain. Germline assignment: CDR1 MNHEY and CDR2 SMNVEV (reference sequence). This CDR3 is 14 amino acids long. CDR3 sequence (DNA): TGTGCCAGCAGTTCGCCGATCCGTACCTACAAGCAGTACTTC. This encodes CASSSPIRTYKQYF.

This chain connects TRBV11-2 to TRBJ1-1; 8 bases are a match to TRBD1. Germline CDR1 is SGHAT and CDR2 is FQNNGV. V was pared by 5 bases and J by 3 bases, with 5 bases of the junction left unmatched. This CDR3 has 14 residues. The chain's CDR3 is CASSPGQGHTEAFF. DNA for the CDR3: TGTGCCAGCAGCCCTGGACAGGGACACACTGAAGCTTTCTTT.

This clonotype is labeled large (0.1 to 1%). The V and J genes are TRBV29-1 and TRBJ2-7; D gene unclear. The germline V and J ends were trimmed by 0 bases and 2 bases, with 5 bases remaining between them. The germline gives CDR1 SQVTM, CDR2 ANQGSEA. This CDR3 region has 12 residues. DNA of the CDR3: TGCAGCGTTGAAGACCTCACCTACGAGCAGTACTTC. Translation: CSVEDLTYEQYF.

This clonotype is labeled as medium-sized (0.01 to 0.1%). The chain uses TRBV12-3 or TRBV12-4 and TRBJ2-2; D may be TRBD1 (6 bases). The V gene lost 5 bases and the J gene lost 4 bases, with 14 bases spanning the gap. The CDR3 length is 15 residues. In DNA, the CDR3 is TGTGCCAGCAGTCCCGACAGGTTTCCCACCGGGGAGCTGTTTTTT. Protein sequence: CASSPDRFPTGELFF.

V usage is TRBV20-1 and J usage is TRBJ1-2; 10 positions match TRBD1. The CDR3 totals 14 residues. V trimming: 5 bases; J trimming: 8 bases; junction bases outside the gene matches: 11. Germline V lookup: CDR1 DFQATT, CDR2 SNEGSKA (reference sequence). The CDR3: CSAARDRGLEGYTF. The CDR3 bases are TGCAGTGCTGCTCGGGACAGGGGTTTAGAAGGCTACACCTTC.

This clonotype is medium-sized in the sample. The chain is built from TRBV19 and TRBJ1-6, with no clear D. CDR3 length: 13 residues. Germline CDR1 LNHDA, CDR2 SQIVND (reference sequence). Trimming stripped 3 bases from V and 9 bases from J, with 9 bases between. As DNA, the CDR3 is TGTGCCAGTAGTATTTCCGCGATTTCACCCCTCCACTTT. Encoded protein: CASSISAISPLHF.

This clonotype was found a few times. The CDR3 reads CASSRLTTEINEQYF. The CDR3 coding sequence is TGCGCCAGCAGCCGTTTAACGACAGAGATTAACGAGCAGTACTTC. This chain joins TRBV4-3 and TRBJ2-7, with D possibly matching TRBD1 (5 bases). This CDR3 has 15 residues. Per germline, CDR1 LGHNA and CDR2 YSLEER. The ends were cut back, 4 bases at V and 5 bases at J, with 18 bases in the middle.

The V call is TRBV28, the J call TRBJ1-4; a weak D match, TRBD1 (5 bases). Germline-derived CDR1 and CDR2 are MDHEN and SYDVKM. The V gene lost 7 bases and the J gene lost 7 bases, with 19 bases spanning the gap. CDR3 size: 15 residues. DNA for the CDR3: TGTGCCAGCACCCTCCTGGGGGGGAGTGGTGAAAAACTGTTTTTT. It yields the protein CASTLLGGSGEKLFF.